The 17 T cell receptor beta chains below were found in one sample sequenced in a study of cytomegalovirus exposure and HLA in healthy donors. Primers included in the PCR were 60 Vbeta and 13 Jbeta primers. Here immunoSEQ multiplex PCR was the method, and the copy in TCRdb shows in-frame clones only, minus some. This sample has 90,000 to 120,000 clones; more than 65% occur once, and the top ten carry approximately 4.2%. Source material: PBMCs. The source of these receptors is a male donor in good health and CMV-seronegative.

The rearrangement links TRBV6-5 to TRBJ2-2; 7 bases map to TRBD2. V lost 1 base to trimming and J lost 7 bases; unmatched junction nucleotides: 6. The V gene's germline CDR1 is MNHEY and CDR2 SVGAGI. The CDR3 runs 15 residues. The CDR3 DNA reads TGTGCCAGCAGTTACTATGGACTAGGAAGCGGGGAGCTGTTTTTT. It translates to CASSYYGLGSGELFF.

The chain uses TRBV19 and TRBJ1-2; 10 nucleotides align to TRBD1. Germline assignment: CDR1 LNHDA and CDR2 SQIVND (reference sequence). After removal of 6 bases from V and 4 bases from J, the junction contained 11 bases not matched to a gene. The CDR3 sequence is 16 residues long. The CDR3 protein is CASSQSGTGDGYGYTF. DNA of the CDR3: TGTGCCAGTAGCCAATCCGGGACAGGGGACGGCTATGGCTACACCTTC.

CDR3 amino acids: CASSEIGLAGGTSSYNEQFF. The CDR3 bases are TGTGCCAGCAGTGAGATCGGACTAGCGGGAGGCACCAGCTCCTACAATGAGCAGTTCTTC. V and J are TRBV2 and TRBJ2-1, with 14 bases identical to TRBD2. The CDR3 is 20 amino acids. CDR1 is SNHLY, CDR2 FYNNEI, per germline. Trimming cost V 3 bases and J 0 bases; bases outside gene matches: 10.

This clone has only a few counts. The chain is built from TRBV28 and TRBJ1-1; D is perhaps TRBD1 (6 bases). The V end was cut by 6 bases, the J end by 1 base, with 12 bases between. Germline CDR1 MDHEN, CDR2 SYDVKM. This CDR3 comprises 14 residues. The CDR3 bases are TGTGCCAGCAGACCGGACAGCCGGAACACTGAAGCTTTCTTT. Its translation: CASRPDSRNTEAFF.

The chain links TRBV7-9 to TRBJ2-7; D is ambiguous. Trimming shortened V by 0 bases and J by 2 bases, and 11 bases separated the two germline ends. The CDR3 runs to 15 residues. Germline loops: CDR1 SEHNR, CDR2 FQNEAQ (reference sequence). The CDR3 here is CASSLALVGPYEQYF. CDR3 nucleotide sequence: TGTGCCAGCAGCTTAGCCCTAGTCGGCCCCTACGAGCAGTACTTC.

This CDR3 reads CASRRKDFRGQETQYF. CDR3 DNA: TGTGCCAGCAGACGAAAGGACTTCCGGGGACAAGAGACCCAGTACTTC. The chain combines TRBV2 with TRBJ2-5; weak D call: TRBD2 (5 bases). The CDR3 extends over 16 amino acids. Germline values: CDR1 SNHLY, CDR2 FYNNEI. Trimming pared 6 bases from V and 2 bases from J, leaving 19 bases between.

With respect to this clone: The same CDR3 also results from other DNA sequences found in this sample. The V gene is TRBV4-1, the J gene TRBJ2-3; TRBD2 agrees at 14 bases. Germline V gene sequence: CDR1 MGHRA, CDR2 YSYEKL. With V trimmed by 4 bases and J by 0 bases, 3 bases remained unmatched. CDR3 size: 17 residues. This chain's CDR3 is CASSPRTSGRSTDTQYF. The CDR3 DNA follows: TGCGCCAGCAGCCCTCGGACTAGCGGGAGGAGCACAGATACGCAGTATTTT.

This clone showed up many times. The rearrangement uses TRBV27 and TRBJ2-7, with 11 bases lining up with TRBD2. J was trimmed by 3 bases and V by 5 bases; bases with no gene match: 6. The CDR3 consists of 15 residues. Germline CDR1 is MNHEY and CDR2 is SMNVEV (reference sequence). Here the CDR3 DNA reads TGTGCCAGCAGTATAAGGACTAGCGGGTTCTACGAGCAGTACTTC. Protein product: CASSIRTSGFYEQYF.

This sequence joins TRBV9 and TRBJ1-2; tentative D call: TRBD1 (5 bases). The CDR3 has 14 residues. Between the trimmed V and J ends, which lost 2 bases and 5 bases, there was a span of 13 bases. The germline V gene has CDR1 SGDLS and CDR2 YYNGEE. CDR3 sequence reads: CASSVGDSVYGYTF. CDR3 nucleotides: TGTGCCAGCAGCGTCGGGGACTCAGTATATGGCTACACCTTC.

This clone has more than one count but fewer than ten. V is TRBV11-2 and J is TRBJ2-3; 8 nucleotides align to TRBD2. The V segment lost 7 bases and the J segment 2 bases; nucleotides outside the gene matches: 11. This CDR3 contains 16 residues. Germline V gene data show CDR1 as SGHAT and CDR2 as FQNNGV. The CDR3 spells CASNPTSGLPTDTQYF. The CDR3 DNA is TGTGCCAGCAACCCTACTAGCGGCCTTCCCACAGATACGCAGTATTTT.

CDR3 amino acids: CATSRDLRGDQPQHF. CDR3 DNA sequence: TGTGCCACCAGCAGAGATCTGCGGGGGGATCAGCCCCAGCATTTT. The chain employs TRBV15 and TRBJ1-5; D possibly corresponds to TRBD1 (5 bases). The CDR3 runs to 15 residues. Germline V CDR1 and CDR2: LNHNV, YYDKDF (reference sequence). V lost 0 bases and J lost 5, with 11 bases in between.

This sequence joins TRBV5-6 and TRBJ2-3; tentative D call: TRBD2 (5 bases). Germline V CDR1 and CDR2: SGHDT, YYEEEE. With 1 base removed from V and 3 bases from J, the gap between germline ends came to 9 bases. CDR3 length equals 14 residues. This CDR3 is CASSLTSKTDTQYF. The CDR3 coding sequence is TGTGCCAGCAGCTTGACTAGTAAAACAGATACGCAGTATTTT.

This clone was found a few times. V gene TRBV10-2 combines with J gene TRBJ1-3, with TRBD1 identical over 7 bases. The V gene end was trimmed by 6 bases and the J gene end by 2 bases; junction bases not matched to a gene: 1. Germline lookup yields CDR1 WSHSY and CDR2 SAAADI. The CDR3 is 13 amino acids. This CDR3 is CASSQGAGNTIYF. As DNA, the CDR3 is TGCGCCAGCAGCCAGGGGGCTGGAAACACCATATATTTT.

The chain is built from TRBV5-1 and TRBJ1-1; 9 nucleotides align to TRBD1. The V segment lost 1 base and the J segment 3 bases; nucleotides outside the gene matches: 10. The CDR3 consists of 17 residues. Germline-derived CDR1 and CDR2 are SGHRS and YFSETQ. The CDR3 region has the DNA TGCGCCAGCAGCTTGTCCCGGACAGGGGAGAGGGACACTGAAGCTTTCTTT. Translation gives CASSLSRTGERDTEAFF. The variable domain in full, with the rest retrieved from reference TRBV5-1 and TRBJ1-1, is KAGVTQTPRYLIKTRGQQVTLSCSPISGHRSVSWYQQTPGQGLQFLFEYFSETQRNKGNFPGRFSGRQFSNSRSEMNVSTLELGDSALYLCASSLSRTGERDTEAFFGQGTRLTVV.

This chain links TRBV5-6 with TRBJ2-7; 7 nucleotides match TRBD2. Trimming at V came to 0 bases and at J to 7 bases, leaving 7 bases not matched to a gene. There are 14 residues in the CDR3. Germline V gene data show CDR1 as SGHDT and CDR2 as YYEEEE. The CDR3 protein is CASSLGGAGGEQYF. The CDR3 nucleotides read TGTGCCAGCAGCTTGGGAGGGGCCGGGGGGGAGCAGTACTTC.

The chain's CDR3 is CASSLAGGSDQETQYF. CDR3 in DNA: TGCGCCAGCAGCTTGGCTGGCGGGAGTGACCAAGAGACCCAGTACTTC. The chain recombines TRBV5-1 with TRBJ2-5; 7 bases fit TRBD2. This CDR3 region has 16 residues. The germline gives CDR1 SGHRS, CDR2 YFSETQ. With 0 bases clipped from V and 0 bases from J, the junction kept 5 bases outside the gene matches.

This sequence joins TRBV4-1 and TRBJ2-2, with TRBD2 matching over 8 bases. Germline CDR1 MGHRA, CDR2 YSYEKL. The CDR3 length is 17 residues. Trimming took 6 bases from V and 3 from J; bases not matched to a gene: 12. The CDR3 is CASRRSGLAGDTGELFF. The CDR3 DNA reads TGCGCCAGCAGGCGTAGTGGGCTAGCGGGCGACACCGGGGAGCTGTTTTTT.